These T cell receptor beta chains were read from a single sample in a study of CD8+CD57+ T cells in acquired aplastic anemia. TCRdb fed the reads into MiXCR, producing one record per CDR3 protein. Here the sample spans some 410,000 distinct CDR3 sequences, just under 70% being singletons. Specimen: sorted CD4+, CD8+, or CD8+CD57+ T cells (not recorded which) from PBMCs. All receptors come from a human donor in good health, serving as a control. Each CDR3 is given with its conserved first and last residue. D genes are given only for firm matches. Not all rows give a size; the values are once, few, many and, for expanded clones, a class.

d_gene	j_gene	v_gene	len	abundance	CDR3aa	CDR3nt
NA	TRBJ2-7	TRBV7-2	13	NA	CASSGDRAQPQHF	TGTGCCAGCAGCGGGGACCGTGCCCAGCCCCAGCATTTC
NA	TRBJ2-5	TRBV7-3	14	NA	CASSLEAMRDTQYF	TGTGCCAGCAGCCTAGAGGCAATGAGAGACACCCAGTACTTC
TRBD1	TRBJ2-2	TRBV5-1	15	NA	CASSFRGLDTGELFF	TGCGCCAGCAGCTTCAGGGGGCTCGATACCGGGGAGCTGTTTTTT
NA	TRBJ2-7	TRBV7-8	17	NA	CASSLVGAGDTQYEQYF	TGTGCCAGCAGCTTAGTCGGGGCCGGGGATACGCAGTATGAGCAGTACTTC
NA	TRBJ1-5	TRBV2	15	NA	CASSERQGGNQPQHF	TGTGCCAGCAGTGAAAGGCAGGGTGGCAATCAGCCCCAGCATTTT
TRBD1	TRBJ2-2	TRBV7-2	14	many	CASKGQGVTGELFF	TGTGCCAGCAAGGGACAGGGCGTCACCGGGGAGCTGTTTTTT
NA	TRBJ2-7	TRBV5-1	14	few	CASSAGTSSCEQYF	TGCGCCAGCAGTGCCGGGACATCTTCCTGCGAGCAGTACTTC
NA	TRBJ2-7	TRBV29-1	13	NA	CSVERDTPHEQYF	TGCAGCGTTGAGCGGGACACCCCACACGAGCAGTACTTC
NA	TRBJ1-6	TRBV2	14	NA	CASVQSEVNTEPFF	TGTGCCAGCGTTCAAAGCGAGGTAAACACTGAACCTTTCTTT
NA	TRBJ2-1	TRBV6-1	14	many	CASSDPGINNEQFF	TGTGCCAGCAGTGATCCGGGAATAAACAATGAGCAGTTCTTC
NA	TRBJ2-3	TRBV20-1	14	NA	CSARVTGPDDTQYF	TGCAGTGCTAGAGTGACAGGACCCGATGATACGCAGTATTTT
TRBD1	TRBJ1-2	TRBV5-6	14	NA	CASSLGDSNYGYTF	TGTGCCAGCAGCTTGGGGGACAGCAACTATGGCTACACCTTC
TRBD2	TRBJ2-3	TRBV20-1	15	NA	CSASEGGGSTDTQYF	TGCAGTGCTAGTGAGGGCGGGGGGAGCACAGATACGCAGTATTTT
NA	TRBJ2-5	TRBV15	12	once	CATSRDGETQYF	TGTGCCACCAGCAGAGACGGGGAGACCCAGTACTTC
NA	TRBJ1-2	TRBV12-3/TRBV12-4	14	few	CASSLTGAGDGYTF	TGTGCCAGCAGTTTGACAGGAGCGGGGGATGGCTACACCTTC
NA	TRBJ2-7	TRBV15	15	NA	CASSPRAKAAYEQYF	TGTGCCAGCAGCCCCAGGGCAAAAGCCGCCTACGAGCAGTACTTC